This paragraph reports one T cell receptor (beta chain). This sample is part of a study of T cells after posttransplantation cyclophosphamide. The data were produced by immunoSEQ multiplex PCR, yet TCRdb's version contains in-frame clones alone and is incomplete. The sample lists approximately 6,600 clones; about 98% were seen once. CDR1 is SGHTA, CDR2 FQGTGA, per germline. Trimming at V came to 5 bases and at J to 4 bases, leaving 1 base not matched to a gene. CDR3 length: 14 residues. Sequencing was performed on memory CD4+ T cells sorted from PBMCs. This TCR was recovered from a man aged 40-49 years in good health, CMV-negative, and a related stem cell transplant donor. This chain connects TRBV7-3 to TRBJ2-2; 10 nucleotides match TRBD2. The CDR3 DNA is TGTGCCAGCAGCCCTAGCGGGAGCACCGGGGAGCTGTTTTTT. Amino acid sequence: CASSPSGSTGELFF.